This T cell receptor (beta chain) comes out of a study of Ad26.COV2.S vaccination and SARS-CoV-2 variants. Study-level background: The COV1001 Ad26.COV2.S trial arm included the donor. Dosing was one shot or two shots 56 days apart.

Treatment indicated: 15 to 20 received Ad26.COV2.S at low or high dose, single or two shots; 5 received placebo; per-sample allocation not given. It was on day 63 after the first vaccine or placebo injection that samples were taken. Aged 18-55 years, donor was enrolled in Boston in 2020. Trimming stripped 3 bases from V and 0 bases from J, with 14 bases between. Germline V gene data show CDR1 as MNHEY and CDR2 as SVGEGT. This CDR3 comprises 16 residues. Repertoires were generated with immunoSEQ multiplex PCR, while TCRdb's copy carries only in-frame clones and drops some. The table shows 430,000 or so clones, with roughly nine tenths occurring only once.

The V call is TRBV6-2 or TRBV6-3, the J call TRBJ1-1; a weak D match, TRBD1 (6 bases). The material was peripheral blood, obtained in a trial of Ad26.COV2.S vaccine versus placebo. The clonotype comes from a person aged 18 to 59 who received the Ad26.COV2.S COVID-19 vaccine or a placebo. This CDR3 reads CASSYYPGQLNTEAFF. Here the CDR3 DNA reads TGTGCCAGCAGTTATTATCCCGGACAGTTGAACACTGAAGCTTTCTTT.